This TCR beta chain derives from a study of T cell repertoires in cytomegalovirus infection. Regarding the study as a whole: It was HLA-C-restricted CMV-specific TCR beta clonotypes that dominated the response ex vivo.

CDR1 is SGHTA and CDR2 is FQGTGA in the germline V gene. The CDR3 loop spans 16 amino acids. As regards this clonotype: Its specificity is unknown. A junction boundary mismatches the germline segment, possibly from a read error.

TCRdb re-called the reads through MiXCR, storing one row per CDR3 protein. Here the sample spans about 920,000 distinct CDR3 sequences, less than 35% being singletons. The V gene is TRBV7-3, the J gene TRBJ2-1, with a tentative D call TRBD1 (6 bases). This TCR came from a human donor in good health (CMV status not recorded). Some clones in this sample may be carry-over from other donors' samples. The sample in question was cultured CD8+ T cells from PBMCs, obtained from culture after CMV antigen stimulation. CDR3 residues: CTSSPLGATSYNEQFF. The CDR3 bases are TGTACCAGCAGCCCCCTGGGGGCAACCTCCTACAATGAGCAGTTCTTC. Based on the CDR3 plus reference TRBV7-3 and TRBJ2-1, the full variable domain is GAGVSQTPSNKVTEKGKYVELRCDPISGHTALYWYRQSLGQGPEFLIYFQGTGAADDSGLPNDRFFAVRPEGSVSTLKIQRTERGDSAVYLCTSSPLGATSYNEQFFGPGTRLTVL.